Each of the 30 T cell receptor beta chains below was sequenced from the same sample in a study of cytomegalovirus exposure and HLA in healthy donors. Vbeta (60) and Jbeta (13) primers were used in the PCR. The method was immunoSEQ multiplex PCR; TCRdb's version includes in-frame clones alone and lacks a portion of them. This sample has some 140,000 clones, with approximately 79% found just once. Sequenced sample: PBMCs. These receptors were obtained from a male donor in good health and CMV-seronegative.

This clone was found a few times. V gene TRBV2 combines with J gene TRBJ1-3, with D tentatively TRBD1 (6 bases). Germline-derived CDR1 and CDR2 are SNHLY and FYNNEI. This CDR3 region has 13 residues. The V gene lost 9 bases and the J gene lost 7 bases, with 16 bases spanning the gap. The CDR3 sequence is CASTATRGNTIYF. The CDR3 DNA reads as TGTGCCAGTACCGCCACCAGGGGCAACACCATATATTTT. The full variable domain, in which reference TRBV2 and TRBJ1-3 provide the parts outside the CDR3, is EPEVTQTPSHQVTQMGQEVILRCVPISNHLYFYWYRQILGQKVEFLVSFYNNEISEKSEIFDDQFSVERPDGSNFTLKIRSTKLEDSAMYFCASTATRGNTIYFGEGSWLTVV.

This chain uses TRBV7-3 with TRBJ2-5, with TRBD2 as a possible D gene (6 bases). The CDR3 contains 15 residues. V lost 4 bases to trimming and J lost 2 bases, with 14 bases between them. Per germline, CDR1 SGHTA and CDR2 FQGTGA. CDR3 DNA: TGTGCCAGCAGCTCCCCCGGGGGACCTCAAGAGACCCAGTACTTC. This sequence encodes CASSSPGGPQETQYF. The full variable domain, with the rest looked up from reference TRBV7-3 and TRBJ2-5, is GAGVSQTPSNKVTEKGKYVELRCDPISGHTALYWYRQSLGQGPEFLIYFQGTGAADDSGLPNDRFFAVRPEGSVSTLKIQRTERGDSAVYLCASSSPGGPQETQYFGPGTRLLVL.

The chain has TRBV4-2 and TRBJ2-1; 7 bases are shared with TRBD2. CDR3 length equals 15 residues. V shed 1 base, J shed 7 bases, and the junction held 7 bases outside the gene matches. Germline V gene data show CDR1 as LGHNA and CDR2 as YNFKEQ. CDR3 in DNA: TGTGCCAGCAGCCAAGCTAACGGGGGGTTTAATGAGCAGTTCTTC. Its protein is CASSQANGGFNEQFF.

The rearrangement uses TRBV5-6 and TRBJ1-4; TRBD1 agrees at 7 bases. Trimming took 7 bases from V and 7 from J; bases not matched to a gene: 7. The CDR3 is 13 residues long. Germline loops: CDR1 SGHDT, CDR2 YYEEEE. In nucleotides, the CDR3 is TGTGCCAGCCAGATTAGGGGGCTTGAAAAACTGTTTTTT. This encodes CASQIRGLEKLFF. Based on the CDR3 plus reference TRBV5-6 and TRBJ1-4, the full variable domain is DAGVTQSPTHLIKTRGQQVTLRCSPKSGHDTVSWYQQALGQGPQFIFQYYEEEERQRGNFPDRFSGHQFPNYSSELNVNALLLGDSALYLCASQIRGLEKLFFGSGTQLSVL.

V is TRBV7-9 and J is TRBJ2-3; the D gene is possibly TRBD1 (5 bases). The germline V and J ends were trimmed by 4 bases and 6 bases, with 17 bases remaining between them. This CDR3 is 15 amino acids long. CDR1 is SEHNR and CDR2 is FQNEAQ in the germline V gene (reference sequence). For the CDR3, the DNA is TGTGCCAGCAGCTCCCAAACCTCGAAGGGGGATACGCAGTATTTT. Protein: CASSSQTSKGDTQYF.

This chain uses TRBV4-3 with TRBJ1-6; TRBD1 matches 8 bases. The CDR3 length is 16 residues. Germline V gene sequence: CDR1 LGHNA, CDR2 YSLEER. Losses at the gene ends were 0 bases for V and 6 bases for J; bases not matched to a gene: 4. DNA of the CDR3: TGCGCCAGCAGCCAAGAGAGACAGGGGCTTAATTCACCCCTCCACTTT. It encodes CASSQERQGLNSPLHF.

The chain links TRBV29-1 to TRBJ1-1, with 9 nucleotides matching TRBD1. The CDR3 runs to 13 residues. The junction had 6 bases not matched to a gene; V was cut back by 6 bases and J by 4 bases. Germline CDR1 is SQVTM and CDR2 is ANQGSEA. The chain's CDR3 is CSVGQGRGTEAFF. The CDR3 region has the DNA TGCAGCGTGGGACAGGGACGGGGCACTGAAGCTTTCTTT. Supplemented by reference TRBV29-1 and TRBJ1-1, the full variable domain reads SAVISQKPSRDICQRGTSLTIQCQVDSQVTMMFWYRQQPGQSLTLIATANQGSEATYESGFVIDKFPISRPNLTFSTLTVSNMSPEDSSIYLCSVGQGRGTEAFFGQGTRLTVV.

In this sample, this clone turned up a few times. The gene calls are TRBV10-1 and TRBJ1-6, with TRBD1 as a possible D gene (6 bases). The V and J ends lost 3 bases and 9 bases respectively, with 12 bases between them. The CDR3 is 14 amino acids. Germline V lookup: CDR1 WNHNN, CDR2 SYGVQD (reference sequence). The CDR3 protein is CASSDGQGCSPLHF. In nucleotides, the CDR3 is TGCGCCAGCAGTGACGGGCAGGGGTGTTCACCCCTCCACTTT.

The rearrangement links TRBV5-1 to TRBJ2-2; 7 bases are shared with TRBD2. This CDR3 has 13 amino acids. From germline, CDR1 is SGHRS and CDR2 YFSETQ. V dropped 8 bases and J dropped 3; count of bases not matched to a gene: 4. The CDR3 is CASRLADTGELFF. The CDR3, as DNA: TGCGCCAGTAGGCTAGCGGACACCGGGGAGCTGTTTTTT.

The chain couples TRBV6-5 to TRBJ2-7; TRBD1 matches at 9 bases. Germline lookup yields CDR1 MNHEY and CDR2 SVGAGI. The V gene end was trimmed by 3 bases and the J gene end by 3 bases; junction bases not matched to a gene: 6. There are 15 residues in the CDR3. The CDR3 is CASSYSDRGGYEQYF. CDR3 sequence (DNA): TGTGCCAGCAGTTATTCGGACAGGGGAGGCTACGAGCAGTACTTC.

On this clone itself: An end of the junction differs from the germline gene, which may be a read error. V is TRBV7-9 and J is TRBJ1-1; unclear D gene. This CDR3 region has 12 residues. Germline V gene data show CDR1 as SEHNR and CDR2 as FQNEAQ (reference sequence). In nucleotides, the CDR3 is TGTTCCAGCAGCGCGCCGGGTTCTGAAGCTTTCTTT. Amino acid sequence: CSSSAPGSEAFF.

The V and J genes are TRBV5-1 and TRBJ2-3; D is perhaps TRBD2 (6 bases). There are 15 residues in the CDR3. Germline lookup yields CDR1 SGHRS and CDR2 YFSETQ. Trimming stripped 3 bases from V and 2 bases from J, with 13 bases between. The CDR3 sequence: CASSSSGLHTDTQYF. CDR3 in DNA: TGCGCCAGCAGCTCAAGCGGGCTCCACACAGATACGCAGTATTTT.

This clone was counted between two and nine times. This chain connects TRBV11-3 to TRBJ1-2; the D is unclear. Germline loops: CDR1 SGHNT, CDR2 YENEEA. Trimming left V 0 bases short and J 8 bases short, with 19 bases between. The CDR3 loop spans 16 amino acids. The CDR3: CASSLDSSSQRRGYTF. CDR3 DNA: TGTGCCAGCAGCTTAGATAGTAGCAGTCAAAGGAGGGGCTACACCTTC.

Turning to this clone: Other DNA sequences in the same sample also yield this CDR3. This sequence joins TRBV30 and TRBJ2-7; 7 nucleotides line up with TRBD1. V lost 0 bases to trimming and J lost 4 bases; unmatched junction nucleotides: 3. The V gene's germline CDR1 is GTSNPN and CDR2 SVGIG (reference sequence). The CDR3 totals 13 residues. The chain's CDR3 is CAWSVGGTYEQYF. Here the CDR3 DNA reads TGTGCCTGGAGTGTAGGGGGCACATACGAGCAGTACTTC.

The J gene is TRBJ2-2, the V gene TRBV7-9; D possibly corresponds to TRBD2 (6 bases). V lost 5 bases and J 5 bases, leaving 12 bases between the germline ends. CDR3 length equals 14 residues. The germline V gene has CDR1 SEHNR and CDR2 FQNEAQ (reference sequence). The CDR3 DNA is TGTGCCAGCAGCCCCTTTGCGGGGACCGGGGAGCTGTTTTTT. This encodes CASSPFAGTGELFF.

V and J are TRBV6-5 and TRBJ2-1, with TRBD1 matching over 7 bases. Looked up from germline, CDR1 is MNHEY and CDR2 is SVGAGI. The junction had 4 bases not matched to a gene; V was cut back by 7 bases and J by 10 bases. The CDR3 sequence is 11 residues long. Here the CDR3 DNA reads TGTGCCAGCACCATGACAGGGGAGCAGTTCTTC. This sequence encodes CASTMTGEQFF.

V is TRBV5-6 and J is TRBJ2-3; 9 bases match TRBD1. The CDR3 covers 16 residues. Germline V gives CDR1 SGHDT, CDR2 YYEEEE. J was trimmed by 4 bases and V by 2 bases; bases with no gene match: 8. CDR3 region: CASSFSLDRGADTQYF. DNA for the CDR3: TGTGCCAGCAGCTTTTCCCTGGACAGGGGTGCAGATACGCAGTATTTT. The full variable domain, completed using reference TRBV5-6 and TRBJ2-3, is DAGVTQSPTHLIKTRGQQVTLRCSPKSGHDTVSWYQQALGQGPQFIFQYYEEEERQRGNFPDRFSGHQFPNYSSELNVNALLLGDSALYLCASSFSLDRGADTQYFGPGTRLTVL.

This chain connects TRBV4-1 to TRBJ2-4; 13 nucleotides agree with TRBD2. Per the germline V gene, CDR1 is MGHRA and CDR2 is YSYEKL. With 2 bases clipped from V and 1 base from J, the junction kept 14 bases outside the gene matches. This CDR3 region has 21 residues. The CDR3 loop is CASSQLGGLAGESLAKNIQYF. In DNA, the CDR3 is TGCGCCAGCAGCCAACTCGGAGGACTAGCGGGGGAAAGCCTGGCCAAAAACATTCAGTACTTC.

The CDR3 reads CASSQGDRDYGYTF. CDR3 bases: TGTGCCAGCAGCCAAGGGGACAGGGACTATGGCTACACCTTC. The chain combines TRBV4-2 with TRBJ1-2; 9 nucleotides agree with TRBD1. V lost 1 base to trimming and J lost 3 bases; unmatched junction nucleotides: 0. CDR1 and CDR2 (germline): LGHNA, YNFKEQ. The CDR3 spans 14 residues.

The chain couples TRBV5-1 to TRBJ2-5; 10 bases are a match to TRBD2. J was trimmed by 3 bases and V by 0 bases; bases with no gene match: 5. Germline V lookup: CDR1 SGHRS, CDR2 YFSETQ. The CDR3 is 16 amino acids. Written as DNA, the CDR3 is TGCGCCAGCAGCTTGGAAACTAGCGGGGTTGAAGAGACCCAGTACTTC. It encodes CASSLETSGVEETQYF.

This rearrangement joins TRBV7-2 to TRBJ2-3; 9 positions match TRBD2. CDR3 length equals 16 residues. Germline V lookup: CDR1 SGHTA, CDR2 FQGNSA. Trimming took 4 bases from V and 1 from J; bases not matched to a gene: 6. The CDR3 is CASSSSGGPRTDTQYF. The CDR3 nucleotides are TGTGCCAGCAGCTCCAGCGGGGGGCCGCGCACAGATACGCAGTATTTT.

The CDR3 region has the DNA TGCGCCAGCAGCCAAGAGGTACTGGCGGGAGTTACGCAGTATTTT. Encoded protein: CASSQEVLAGVTQYF. The rearrangement uses TRBV4-3 and TRBJ2-3; 7 nucleotides agree with TRBD2. V shed 0 bases and J 8 bases; nucleotides not matched to a gene: 8. Germline assignment: CDR1 LGHNA and CDR2 YSLEER. This CDR3 contains 15 residues.

The gene calls are TRBV6-5 and TRBJ2-1, with a possible D match to TRBD1 (6 bases). Trimming removed 2 bases at V and 2 bases at J, with 10 bases between. CDR1 MNHEY and CDR2 SVGAGI come from the germline V gene. The CDR3 runs 15 residues. DNA of the CDR3: TGTGCCAGCAGTTACGGGCAGGGGCCCTACAATGAGCAGTTCTTC. Translation: CASSYGQGPYNEQFF.

The chain links TRBV2 to TRBJ2-7; TRBD2 might be the D (6 bases). Between the trimmed V and J ends, which lost 6 bases and 2 bases, there was a span of 17 bases. Germline V gene lookup returns CDR1 SNHLY and CDR2 FYNNEI. CDR3 length: 15 residues. The CDR3, as DNA: TGTGCCAGCAGGGCGGCGGGACTTTCCGCCTACGAGCAGTACTTC. It yields the protein CASRAAGLSAYEQYF.

This clone was seen a few times. The J gene is TRBJ1-1, the V gene TRBV6-1; tentatively, D is TRBD1 (6 bases). Germline V gene sequence: CDR1 MNHNS, CDR2 SASEGT. The CDR3 length is 12 residues. Trimming took 8 bases from V and 5 from J, leaving 12 bases between them. CDR3 loop: CASQGGGTEAFF. The DNA for the CDR3 is TGTGCCAGCCAGGGAGGGGGGACTGAAGCTTTCTTT.

The rearrangement joins TRBV27 to TRBJ2-3, with 8 bases that match TRBD2. The length of the CDR3 is 14 residues. Germline CDR1 MNHEY, CDR2 SMNVEV (reference sequence). V was clipped by 2 bases and J by 3 bases; unmatched bases: 1. CDR3 DNA sequence: TGTGCCAGCAGTTTAGCGGGGGGTACAGATACGCAGTATTTT. Amino acid sequence: CASSLAGGTDTQYF.

The V gene is TRBV19, the J gene TRBJ2-5; the D gene is possibly TRBD2 (5 bases). The CDR3 covers 17 residues. The germline CDR1 and CDR2 sequences are LNHDA and SQIVND (reference sequence). Between the trimmed V and J ends, which lost 3 bases and 2 bases, there was a span of 19 bases. The CDR3 region has the DNA TGTGCCAGTAGTATTGAGGAGGCTCGCGGAGATCAAGAGACCCAGTACTTC. Its translation: CASSIEEARGDQETQYF.

V and J are TRBV7-2 and TRBJ2-6; D unclear. The V end lost 3 bases, the J end lost 2 bases, and 8 bases lay between the germline ends. The germline V gene has CDR1 SGHTA and CDR2 FQGNSA. There are 15 residues in the CDR3. The CDR3 is CASSFGPAGANVLTF. The CDR3 region has the DNA TGTGCCAGCAGCTTCGGTCCTGCTGGGGCCAACGTCCTGACTTTC.

V and J are TRBV11-2 and TRBJ2-3; D is ambiguous. V lost 4 bases to trimming and J lost 2 bases, with 10 bases between them. Germline assignment: CDR1 SGHAT and CDR2 FQNNGV. The CDR3 runs 14 residues. The CDR3 coding sequence is TGTGCCAGCAGCTCGATGACATCCACAGATACGCAGTATTTT. It specifies CASSSMTSTDTQYF.

About this clone: Within the sample, other DNA sequences also encode this same CDR3. V usage is TRBV5-1 and J usage is TRBJ2-3; the D gene is possibly TRBD1 (6 bases). The germline V gene has CDR1 SGHRS and CDR2 YFSETQ. This CDR3 is built from 14 residues. Trimming cost V 2 bases and J 2 bases, with 9 bases left between them. CDR3 sequence: CASSLGTPTDTQYF. In nucleotides, the CDR3 is TGCGCCAGCAGCTTAGGGACACCCACAGATACGCAGTATTTT.